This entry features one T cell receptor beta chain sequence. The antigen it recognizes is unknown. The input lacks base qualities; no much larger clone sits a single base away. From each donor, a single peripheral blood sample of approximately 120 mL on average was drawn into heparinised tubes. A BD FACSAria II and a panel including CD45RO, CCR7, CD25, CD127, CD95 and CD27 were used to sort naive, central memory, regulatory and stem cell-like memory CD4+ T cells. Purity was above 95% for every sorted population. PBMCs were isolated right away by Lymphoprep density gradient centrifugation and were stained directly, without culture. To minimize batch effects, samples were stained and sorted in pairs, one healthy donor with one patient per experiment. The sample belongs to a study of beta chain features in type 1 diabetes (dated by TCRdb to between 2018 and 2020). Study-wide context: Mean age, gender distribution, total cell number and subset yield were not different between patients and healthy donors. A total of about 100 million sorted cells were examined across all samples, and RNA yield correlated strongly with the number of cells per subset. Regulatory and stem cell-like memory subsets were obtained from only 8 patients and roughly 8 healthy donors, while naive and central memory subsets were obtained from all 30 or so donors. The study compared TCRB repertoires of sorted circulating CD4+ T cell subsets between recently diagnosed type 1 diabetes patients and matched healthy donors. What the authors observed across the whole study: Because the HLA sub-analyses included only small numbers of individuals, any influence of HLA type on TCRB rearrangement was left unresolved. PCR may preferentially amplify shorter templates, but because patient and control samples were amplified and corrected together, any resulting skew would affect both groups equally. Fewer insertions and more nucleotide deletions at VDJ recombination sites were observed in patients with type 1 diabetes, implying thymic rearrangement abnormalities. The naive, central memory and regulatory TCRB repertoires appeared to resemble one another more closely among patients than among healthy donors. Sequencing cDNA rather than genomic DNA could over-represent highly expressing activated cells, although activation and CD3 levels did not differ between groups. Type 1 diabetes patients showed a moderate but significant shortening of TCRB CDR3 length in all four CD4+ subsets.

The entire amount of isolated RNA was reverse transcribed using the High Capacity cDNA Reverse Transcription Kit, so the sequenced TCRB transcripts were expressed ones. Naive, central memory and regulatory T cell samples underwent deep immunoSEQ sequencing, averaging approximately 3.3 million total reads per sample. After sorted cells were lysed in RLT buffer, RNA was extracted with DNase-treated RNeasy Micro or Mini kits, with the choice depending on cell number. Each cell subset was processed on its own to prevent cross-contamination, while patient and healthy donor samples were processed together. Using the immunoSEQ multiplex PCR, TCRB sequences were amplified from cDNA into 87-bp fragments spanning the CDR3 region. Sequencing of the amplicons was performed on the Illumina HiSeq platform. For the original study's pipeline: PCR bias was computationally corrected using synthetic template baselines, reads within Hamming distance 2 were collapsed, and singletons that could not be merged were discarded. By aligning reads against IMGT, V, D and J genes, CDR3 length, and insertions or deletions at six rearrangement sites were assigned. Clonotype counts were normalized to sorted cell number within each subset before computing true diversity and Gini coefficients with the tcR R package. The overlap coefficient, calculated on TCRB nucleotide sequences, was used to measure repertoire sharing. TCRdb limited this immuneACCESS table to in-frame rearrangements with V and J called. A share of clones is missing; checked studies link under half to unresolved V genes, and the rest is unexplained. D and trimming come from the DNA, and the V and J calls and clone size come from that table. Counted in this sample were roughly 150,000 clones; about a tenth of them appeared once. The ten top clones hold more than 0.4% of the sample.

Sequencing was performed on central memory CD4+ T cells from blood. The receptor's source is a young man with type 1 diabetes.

At the DNA level, the sequence is TGCAGCGCTGATCCTGGGACTAGCGGAGACAATGAGCAGTTCTTC. Its amino acids are CSADPGTSGDNEQFF. This receptor chain uses TRBV29-1 and TRBJ2-1; TRBD2 fits 11 bases in the junction. The CDR3 holds 15 amino acids from the cysteine to the phenylalanine. Only CDR3 DNA remains: 45 bases, in frame from the first base. Clipping removes 7 bases from V and 5 bases from J, with 10 as the unmatched junction base count. The germline V gene specifies SQVTM as CDR1 and ANQGSEA as CDR2.